These 7 T cell receptor beta chains came from one sample sequenced in a study of molecular identifiers for immune sequencing clone quantification. TCRdb reprocessed the PCR reads with MiXCR, giving one entry per CDR3 protein. The sample holds around 300,000 distinct CDR3 sequences, 24% seen once. The sample comprised naive CD8+ T cells from blood, with Jurkat cell RNA spiked in. The sample's subset: FACS-sorted CD8+CD4-CCR7+CD45RA+ naive T cells. Receptor source: a human donor in good health. Some libraries in this study had Jurkat cell RNA spiked in.

This clonotype occurred once. A much larger clone lies one base from this, so it may be a read error. The conserved phenylalanine or tryptophan normally closing the CDR3 is absent here, so this likely arose from a read error. The chain is built from TRBV6-6 and TRBJ2-7; the D call may be TRBD1 or TRBD2 (5 bases each). Looked up from germline, CDR1 is MNHNY and CDR2 is SVGAGI (reference sequence). V was clipped by 2 bases and J by 6 bases, with 8 bases between them. CDR3 length equals 12 residues. CDR3 sequence (DNA): TGTGCCAGCAGTTACCCCGGGACCGAGCAGTACTCC. It encodes CASSYPGTEQYS.

This clonotype has ten or more counts. This chain links TRBV29-1 with TRBJ2-5; no clear D gene. The V and J ends lost 4 bases and 0 bases respectively, with 15 bases between them. This CDR3 spans 15 amino acids. Germline-derived CDR1 and CDR2 are SQVTM and ANQGSEA. The CDR3 sequence is CSVVPVWQDQETQYF. The CDR3 region has the DNA TGCAGCGTTGTACCTGTATGGCAAGACCAAGAGACCCAGTACTTC.

This clonotype appeared many times. J is TRBJ2-7 and V is TRBV20-1; D remains unclear. Germline CDR1 DFQATT, CDR2 SNEGSKA (reference sequence). This CDR3 comprises 11 residues. Trimming stripped 6 bases from V and 3 bases from J, with 9 bases between. CDR3 sequence reads: CSAPMVYEQYF. The CDR3 nucleotides are TGCAGTGCCCCTATGGTCTACGAGCAGTACTTC.

The chain links TRBV12-3 or TRBV12-4 to TRBJ2-1; 9 bases are a match to TRBD1. J gave up 5 bases and V 10 bases, and 12 bases lay outside the gene matches. CDR3 size: 15 residues. CDR3 region: CATERYRGPDNEQFF. In nucleotides, the CDR3 is TGTGCCACCGAACGGTACAGGGGGCCCGACAATGAGCAGTTCTTC.

This clonotype was seen at least ten times. The chain links TRBV5-5 to TRBJ1-1; D unclear. Trimming pared 6 bases from V and 10 bases from J, leaving 22 bases between. The CDR3 is 14 residues long. Germline CDR1 reads SGHKS; CDR2 reads YYEKEE (reference sequence). Here the CDR3 reads CASISTSTPEGAFF. CDR3 in DNA: TGTGCCAGCATATCAACCTCCACTCCCGAAGGAGCTTTCTTT.

The V and J genes are TRBV7-9 and TRBJ2-2; TRBD2 aligns across 11 bases. The CDR3 is 18 residues long. The germline CDR1 and CDR2 sequences are SEHNR and FQNEAQ (reference sequence). Trimming removed 5 bases from V and 0 bases from J; junction bases left unmatched: 8. CDR3 nucleotide sequence: TGTGCCAGCAGCCTGATAGCGGGGGGGCTGTCGAACACCGGGGAGCTGTTTTTT. This gives the protein CASSLIAGGLSNTGELFF.

This clonotype was seen only a few times. V and J are TRBV7-9 and TRBJ2-5; 8 bases align to TRBD2. The CDR3 totals 15 residues. Germline V CDR1 and CDR2: SEHNR, FQNEAQ (reference sequence). With V trimmed by 5 bases and J by 1 base, 6 bases remained unmatched. CDR3 sequence: CASSRPTSAQETQYF. CDR3 DNA: TGTGCCAGCAGCCGCCCGACTAGCGCCCAAGAGACCCAGTACTTC.